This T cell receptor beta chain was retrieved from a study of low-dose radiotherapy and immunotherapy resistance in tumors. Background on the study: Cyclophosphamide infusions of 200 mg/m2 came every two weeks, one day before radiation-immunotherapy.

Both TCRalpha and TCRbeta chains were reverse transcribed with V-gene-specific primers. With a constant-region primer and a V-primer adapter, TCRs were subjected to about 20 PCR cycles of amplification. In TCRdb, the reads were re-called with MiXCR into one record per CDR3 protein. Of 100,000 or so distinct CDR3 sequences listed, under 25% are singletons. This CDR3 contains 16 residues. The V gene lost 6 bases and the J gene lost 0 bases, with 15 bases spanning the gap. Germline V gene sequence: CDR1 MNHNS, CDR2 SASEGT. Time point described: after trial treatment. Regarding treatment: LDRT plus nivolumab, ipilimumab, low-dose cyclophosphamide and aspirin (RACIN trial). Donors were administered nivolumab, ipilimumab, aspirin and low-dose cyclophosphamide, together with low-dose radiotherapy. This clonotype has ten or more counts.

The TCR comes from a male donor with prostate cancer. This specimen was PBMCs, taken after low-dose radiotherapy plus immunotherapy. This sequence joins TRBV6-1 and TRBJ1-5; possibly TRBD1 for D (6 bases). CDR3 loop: CASRPQGGISNQPQHF. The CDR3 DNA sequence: TGTGCCAGCAGGCCACAGGGAGGAATTAGCAATCAGCCCCAGCATTTT.